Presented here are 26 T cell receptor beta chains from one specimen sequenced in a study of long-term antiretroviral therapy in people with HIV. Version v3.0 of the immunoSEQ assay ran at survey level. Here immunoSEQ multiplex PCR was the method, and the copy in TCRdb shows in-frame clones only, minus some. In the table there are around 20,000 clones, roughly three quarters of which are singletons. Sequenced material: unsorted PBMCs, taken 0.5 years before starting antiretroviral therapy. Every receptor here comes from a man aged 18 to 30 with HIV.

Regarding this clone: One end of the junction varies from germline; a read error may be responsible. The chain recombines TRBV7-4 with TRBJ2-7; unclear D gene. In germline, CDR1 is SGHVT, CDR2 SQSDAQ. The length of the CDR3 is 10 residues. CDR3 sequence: CKRHGYEQYF. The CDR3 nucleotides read TGCAAGCGACACGGCTACGAGCAGTACTTC.

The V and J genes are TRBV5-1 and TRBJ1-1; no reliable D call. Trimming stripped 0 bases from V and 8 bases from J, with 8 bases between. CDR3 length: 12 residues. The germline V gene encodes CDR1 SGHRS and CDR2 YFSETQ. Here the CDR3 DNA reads TGCGCCAGCAGCTTGGTATTCGGGGAAGCTTTCTTT. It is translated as CASSLVFGEAFF.

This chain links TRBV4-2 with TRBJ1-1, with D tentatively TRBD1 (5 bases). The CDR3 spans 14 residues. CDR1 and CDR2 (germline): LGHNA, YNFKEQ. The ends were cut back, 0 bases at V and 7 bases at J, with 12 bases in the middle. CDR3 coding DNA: TGTGCCAGCAGCCAAGATCCCGACAGCTATGAAGCTTTCTTT. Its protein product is CASSQDPDSYEAFF.

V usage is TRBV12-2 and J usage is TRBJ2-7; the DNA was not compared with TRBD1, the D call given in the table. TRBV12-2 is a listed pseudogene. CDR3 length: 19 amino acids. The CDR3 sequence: CASRLDPNRDGAEEYEQYF. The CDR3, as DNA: TGTGCAAGTCGCTTAGACCCAAACAGGGACGGAGCGGAAGAATACGAGCAGTACTTC.

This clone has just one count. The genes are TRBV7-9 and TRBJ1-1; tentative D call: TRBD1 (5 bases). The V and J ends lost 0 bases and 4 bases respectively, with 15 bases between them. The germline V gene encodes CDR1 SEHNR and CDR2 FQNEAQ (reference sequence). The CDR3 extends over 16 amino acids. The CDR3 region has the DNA TGTGCCAGCAGCTTAGCGTGGGGGGAAAGAGGCACTGAAGCTTTCTTT. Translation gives CASSLAWGERGTEAFF.

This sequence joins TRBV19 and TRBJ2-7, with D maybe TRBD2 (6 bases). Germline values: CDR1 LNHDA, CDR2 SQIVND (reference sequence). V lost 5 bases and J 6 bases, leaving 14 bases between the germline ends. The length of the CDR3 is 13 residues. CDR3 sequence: CASSGGVGAEQYF. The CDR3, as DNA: TGTGCCAGTAGTGGAGGGGTAGGGGCCGAGCAGTACTTC.

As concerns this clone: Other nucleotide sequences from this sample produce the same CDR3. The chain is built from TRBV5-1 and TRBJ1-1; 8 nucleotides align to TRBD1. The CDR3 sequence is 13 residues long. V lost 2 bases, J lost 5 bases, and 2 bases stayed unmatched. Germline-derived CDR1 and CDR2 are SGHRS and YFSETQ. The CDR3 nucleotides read TGCGCCAGCAGCTTAACAGGGGGTACTGAAGCTTTCTTT. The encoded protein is CASSLTGGTEAFF.

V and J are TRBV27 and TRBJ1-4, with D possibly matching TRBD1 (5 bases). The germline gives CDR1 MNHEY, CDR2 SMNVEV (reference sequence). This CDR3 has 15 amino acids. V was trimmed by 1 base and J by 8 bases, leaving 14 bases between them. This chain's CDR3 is CASSLWAGTEEKLFF. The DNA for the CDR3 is TGTGCCAGCAGTTTATGGGCAGGGACGGAGGAAAAACTGTTTTTT.

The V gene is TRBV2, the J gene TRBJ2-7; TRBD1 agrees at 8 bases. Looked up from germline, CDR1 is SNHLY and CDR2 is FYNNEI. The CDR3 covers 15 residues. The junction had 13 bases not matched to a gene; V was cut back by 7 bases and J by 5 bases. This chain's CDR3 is CASMGQGAQRHEQYF. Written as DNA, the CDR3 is TGTGCCAGCATGGGGCAGGGGGCTCAGCGCCACGAGCAGTACTTC.

The CDR3 loop reads CASSISPNLYEQYF. Written as DNA, the CDR3 is TGTGCCAGTAGTATTTCCCCGAACCTCTACGAGCAGTACTTC. This chain connects TRBV19 to TRBJ2-7; D gene unclear. Germline CDR1 LNHDA, CDR2 SQIVND (reference sequence). V gave up 3 bases and J gave up 3 bases, with 12 bases separating them. The CDR3 covers 14 residues.

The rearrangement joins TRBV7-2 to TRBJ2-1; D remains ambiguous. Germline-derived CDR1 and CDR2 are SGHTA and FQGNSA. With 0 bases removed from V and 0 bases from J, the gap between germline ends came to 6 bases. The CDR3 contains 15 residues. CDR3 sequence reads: CASSLAFDSYNEQFF. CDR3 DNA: TGTGCCAGCAGCTTAGCCTTTGACTCCTACAATGAGCAGTTCTTC.

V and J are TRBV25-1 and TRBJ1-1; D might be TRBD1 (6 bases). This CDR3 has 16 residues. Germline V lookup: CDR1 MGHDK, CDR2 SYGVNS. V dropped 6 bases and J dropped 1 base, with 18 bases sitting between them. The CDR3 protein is CASSALGGPQNTEAFF. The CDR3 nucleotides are TGTGCCAGCAGCGCTTTGGGGGGCCCACAGAACACTGAAGCTTTCTTT. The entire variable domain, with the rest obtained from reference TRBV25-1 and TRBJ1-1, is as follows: EADIYQTPRYLVIGTGKKITLECSQTMGHDKMYWYQQDPGMELHLIHYSYGVNSTEKGDLSSESTVSRIRTEHFPLTLESARPSHTSQYLCASSALGGPQNTEAFFGQGTRLTVV.

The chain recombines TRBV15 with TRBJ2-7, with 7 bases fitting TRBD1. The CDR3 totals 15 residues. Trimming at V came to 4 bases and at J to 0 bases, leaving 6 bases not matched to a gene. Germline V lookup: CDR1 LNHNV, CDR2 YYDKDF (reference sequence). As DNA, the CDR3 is TGTGCCACCAGCATGGGGACAGTACTCTCCTACGAGCAGTACTTC. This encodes CATSMGTVLSYEQYF.

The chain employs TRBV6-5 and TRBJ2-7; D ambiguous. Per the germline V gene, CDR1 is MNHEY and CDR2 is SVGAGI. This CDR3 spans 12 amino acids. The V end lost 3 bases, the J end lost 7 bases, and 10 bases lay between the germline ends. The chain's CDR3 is CASSYIPGEQYF. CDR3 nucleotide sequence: TGTGCCAGCAGTTATATCCCCGGGGAGCAGTACTTC.

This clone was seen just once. The CDR3 DNA reads as TGTGCCAGCAGCTTAGAGGGGACGGCATTCGAAGCTTTCTTT. Its protein is CASSLEGTAFEAFF. The rearrangement uses TRBV7-2 and TRBJ1-1; weak D call: TRBD1 (5 bases). The V end was cut by 1 base, the J end by 8 bases, with 14 bases between. This CDR3 contains 14 residues. Germline V gene data show CDR1 as SGHTA and CDR2 as FQGNSA.

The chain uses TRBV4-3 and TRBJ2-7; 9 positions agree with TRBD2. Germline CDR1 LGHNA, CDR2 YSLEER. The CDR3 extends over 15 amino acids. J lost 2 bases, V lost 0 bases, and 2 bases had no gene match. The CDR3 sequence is CASSQDPSGTYEQYF. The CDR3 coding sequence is TGCGCCAGCAGCCAAGACCCTAGCGGGACCTACGAGCAGTACTTC.

The CDR3 loop is CASSSYGGSYEQYF. CDR3 nucleotides: TGCGCCAGCAGCTCCTATGGGGGTTCCTACGAGCAGTACTTC. The V gene is TRBV4-3, the J gene TRBJ2-7; D is possibly TRBD1 or TRBD2 (5 bases each). Germline CDR1 is LGHNA and CDR2 is YSLEER. This CDR3 spans 14 amino acids. V shed 5 bases and J shed 1 base, with 12 bases lying between them.

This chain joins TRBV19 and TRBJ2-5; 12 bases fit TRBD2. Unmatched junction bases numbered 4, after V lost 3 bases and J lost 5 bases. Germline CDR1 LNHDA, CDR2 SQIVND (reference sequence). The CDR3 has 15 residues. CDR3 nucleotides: TGTGCCAGTAGTATGACTAGCGGGAGCTTGGAGACCCAGTACTTC. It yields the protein CASSMTSGSLETQYF.

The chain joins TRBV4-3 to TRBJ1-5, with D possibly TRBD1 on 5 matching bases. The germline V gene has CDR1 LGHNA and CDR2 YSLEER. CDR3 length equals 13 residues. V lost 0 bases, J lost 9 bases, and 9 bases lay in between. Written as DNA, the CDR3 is TGCGCCAGCAGCCAAGATTCAGGGCCGCCCCAGCATTTT. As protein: CASSQDSGPPQHF.

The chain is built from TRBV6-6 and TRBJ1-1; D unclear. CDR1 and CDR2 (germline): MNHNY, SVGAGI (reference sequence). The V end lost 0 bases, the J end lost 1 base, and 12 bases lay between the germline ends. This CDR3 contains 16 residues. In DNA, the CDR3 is TGTGCCAGCAGTTACTCGATCGCCAGTTCGAACACTGAAGCTTTCTTT. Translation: CASSYSIASSNTEAFF.

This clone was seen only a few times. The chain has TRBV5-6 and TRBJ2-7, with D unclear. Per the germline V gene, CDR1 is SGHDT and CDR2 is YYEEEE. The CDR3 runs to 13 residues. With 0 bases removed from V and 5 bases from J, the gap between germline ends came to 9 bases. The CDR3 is CASSLGRLDEQYF. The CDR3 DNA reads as TGTGCCAGCAGCTTGGGCAGGCTCGACGAGCAGTACTTC.

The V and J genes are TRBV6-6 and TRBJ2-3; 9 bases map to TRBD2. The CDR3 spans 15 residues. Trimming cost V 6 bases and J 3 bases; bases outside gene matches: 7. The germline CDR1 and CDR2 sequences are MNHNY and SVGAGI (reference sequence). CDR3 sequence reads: CASRLPSGTTDTQYF. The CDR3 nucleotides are TGTGCCAGCAGGCTGCCTAGCGGGACTACAGATACGCAGTATTTT.

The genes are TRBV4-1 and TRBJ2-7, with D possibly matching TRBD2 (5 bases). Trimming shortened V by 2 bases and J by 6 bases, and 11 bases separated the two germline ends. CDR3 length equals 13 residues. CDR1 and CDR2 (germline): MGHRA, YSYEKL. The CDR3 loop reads CASSQRRGLEQYF. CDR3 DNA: TGCGCCAGCAGCCAACGCCGAGGGCTCGAGCAGTACTTC.

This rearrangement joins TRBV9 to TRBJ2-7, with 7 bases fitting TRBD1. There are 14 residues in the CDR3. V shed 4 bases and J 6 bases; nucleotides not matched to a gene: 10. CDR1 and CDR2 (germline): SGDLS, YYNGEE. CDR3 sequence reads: CASSPTGKRGEQYF. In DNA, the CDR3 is TGTGCCAGCAGCCCGACAGGGAAAAGGGGCGAGCAGTACTTC.

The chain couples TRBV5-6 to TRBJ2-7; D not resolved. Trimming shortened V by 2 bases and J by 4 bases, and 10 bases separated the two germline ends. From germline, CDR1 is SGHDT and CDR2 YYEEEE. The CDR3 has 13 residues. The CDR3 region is CASSFPSSYEQYF. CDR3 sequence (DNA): TGTGCCAGCAGCTTTCCGTCTTCGTACGAGCAGTACTTC. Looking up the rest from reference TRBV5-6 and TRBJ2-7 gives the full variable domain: DAGVTQSPTHLIKTRGQQVTLRCSPKSGHDTVSWYQQALGQGPQFIFQYYEEEERQRGNFPDRFSGHQFPNYSSELNVNALLLGDSALYLCASSFPSSYEQYFGPGTRLTVT.

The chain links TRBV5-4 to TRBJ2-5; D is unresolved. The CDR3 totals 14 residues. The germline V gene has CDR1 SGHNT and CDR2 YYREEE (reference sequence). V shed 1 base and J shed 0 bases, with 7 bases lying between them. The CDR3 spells CASSLRTDQETQYF. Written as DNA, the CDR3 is TGTGCCAGCAGCTTGCGGACGGACCAAGAGACCCAGTACTTC. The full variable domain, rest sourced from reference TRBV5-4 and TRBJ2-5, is ETGVTQSPTHLIKTRGQQVTLRCSSQSGHNTVSWYQQALGQGPQFIFQYYREEENGRGNFPPRFSGLQFPNYSSELNVNALELDDSALYLCASSLRTDQETQYFGPGTRLLVL.